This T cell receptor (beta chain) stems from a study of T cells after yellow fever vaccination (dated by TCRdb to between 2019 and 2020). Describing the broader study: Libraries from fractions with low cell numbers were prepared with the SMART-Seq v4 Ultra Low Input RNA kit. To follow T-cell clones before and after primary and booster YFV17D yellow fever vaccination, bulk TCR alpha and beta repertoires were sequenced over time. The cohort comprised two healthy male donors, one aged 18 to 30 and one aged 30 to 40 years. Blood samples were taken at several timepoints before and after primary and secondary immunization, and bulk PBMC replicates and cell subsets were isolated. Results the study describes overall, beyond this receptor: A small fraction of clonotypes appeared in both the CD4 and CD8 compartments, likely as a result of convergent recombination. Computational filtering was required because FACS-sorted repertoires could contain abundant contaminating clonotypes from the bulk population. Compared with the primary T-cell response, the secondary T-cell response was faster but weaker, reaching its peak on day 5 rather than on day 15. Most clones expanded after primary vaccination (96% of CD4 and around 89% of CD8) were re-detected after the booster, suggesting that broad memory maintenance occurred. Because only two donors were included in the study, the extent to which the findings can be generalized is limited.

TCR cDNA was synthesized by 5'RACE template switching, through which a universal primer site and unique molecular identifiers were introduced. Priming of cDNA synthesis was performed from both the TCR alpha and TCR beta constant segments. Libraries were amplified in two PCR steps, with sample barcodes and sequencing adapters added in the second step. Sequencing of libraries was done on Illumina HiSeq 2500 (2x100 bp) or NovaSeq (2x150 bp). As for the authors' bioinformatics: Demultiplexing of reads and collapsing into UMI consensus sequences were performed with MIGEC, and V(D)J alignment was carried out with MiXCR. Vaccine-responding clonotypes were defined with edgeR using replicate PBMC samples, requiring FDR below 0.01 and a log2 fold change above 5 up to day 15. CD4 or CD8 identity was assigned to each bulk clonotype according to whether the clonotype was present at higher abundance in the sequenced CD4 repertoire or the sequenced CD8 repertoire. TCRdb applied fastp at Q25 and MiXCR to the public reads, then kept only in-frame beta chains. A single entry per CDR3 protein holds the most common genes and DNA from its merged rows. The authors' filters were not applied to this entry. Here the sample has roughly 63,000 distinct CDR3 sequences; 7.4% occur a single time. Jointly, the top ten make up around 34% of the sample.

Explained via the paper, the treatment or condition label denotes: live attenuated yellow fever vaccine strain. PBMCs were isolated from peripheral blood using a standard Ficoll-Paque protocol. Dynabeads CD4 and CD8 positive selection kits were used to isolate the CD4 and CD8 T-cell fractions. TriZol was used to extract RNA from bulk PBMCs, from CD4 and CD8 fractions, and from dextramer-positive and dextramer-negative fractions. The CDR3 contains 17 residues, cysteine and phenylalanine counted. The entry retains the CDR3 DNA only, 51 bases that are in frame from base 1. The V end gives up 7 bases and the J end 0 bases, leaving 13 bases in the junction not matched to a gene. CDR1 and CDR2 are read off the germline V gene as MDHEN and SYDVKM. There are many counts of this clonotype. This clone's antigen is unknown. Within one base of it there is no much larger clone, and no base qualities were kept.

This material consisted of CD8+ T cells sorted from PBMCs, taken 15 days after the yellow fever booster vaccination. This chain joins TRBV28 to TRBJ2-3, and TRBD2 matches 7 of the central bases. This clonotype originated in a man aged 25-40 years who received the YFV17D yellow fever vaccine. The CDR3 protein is CASTSGWAGASTDTQYF. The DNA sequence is TGTGCCAGCACGTCCGGGTGGGCGGGAGCTAGCACAGATACGCAGTATTTT.